This record looks at one T cell receptor (beta chain) sequence and its context. No antigen is known for it. TCRdb keeps only in-frame clones here, not all; method: immunoSEQ multiplex PCR. The sample lists under 200,000 clones, around 90% occurring once. The germline CDR1 and CDR2 sequences are LGHDT and YNNKEL (reference sequence). Trimming pared 5 bases from V and 6 bases from J, leaving 14 bases between. This CDR3 is 14 amino acids long. This sample was included in a study of T cell responses to AZD1222 COVID-19 vaccine. The study's findings and limits: Baseline seropositivity characterized only a handful of AZD1222 recipients. With two AZD1222 doses given, Spike-specific TCR breadth and depth both rose.

This TCR came from an adult who received the AZD1222 COVID-19 vaccine. The material sequenced was peripheral blood, taken 28 days after the second AZD1222 dose. The chain combines TRBV3-1 (or the pseudogene TRBV3-2) with TRBJ2-4; D is ambiguous. CDR3: CASSDPNWGNIQYF. The CDR3 bases are TGTGCCAGCAGCGACCCAAACTGGGGAAACATTCAGTACTTC.